This TCR beta chain was sequenced during a study of T cells in Graves' hyperthyroidism and ophthalmopathy. At least ten counts were recorded for this clonotype. This CDR3 region has 13 residues. Germline CDR1 SGHTA, CDR2 FQGNSA. Trimming removed 0 bases at V and 8 bases at J, with 10 bases between. TCR beta CDR3 region amplification was performed from RNA transcripts. First-round RT-PCR targeting the TCR CDR3 was performed with the HTBI primer set. TCRdb redid the calling of the multiplex PCR reads with MiXCR, one entry per CDR3 protein. The sample shows approximately 620,000 distinct CDR3 sequences, approximately 15% of them seen only once.

Sequencing was done on a sample of blood. This chain links TRBV7-2 with TRBJ1-2; D may be TRBD1 (5 bases). The sequence was collected from a woman in her thirties with Graves' hyperthyroidism that later progressed to Graves' ophthalmopathy. The CDR3 DNA reads as TGTGCCAGCAGCTTAGCAGGGGCGCGGGGCTACACCTTC. Its protein is CASSLAGARGYTF.